These T cell receptor beta chains were read from a single sample in a study of blood T cell repertoires in COVID-19. Assay: immunoSEQ multiplex PCR; the TCRdb copy retains only in-frame clones and omits some. This sample carries approximately 200,000 clones, roughly 84% of them seen once, and the ten largest clones take under 3.5%. Sequences were obtained from peripheral blood. These receptors were collected from a man between 45 and 60 years old who had recovered from COVID-19. Each CDR3 is given with its conserved first and last residue. The D gene is left open where the match is weak. For some rows the clone size is stated as once, few or many, or as a class when expanded; others skip it.

>.|16|TRBV11-2|.|TRBJ2-1
TGTGCCAGCAGCAGCAGACTACTTTCCCGTCCCAATGAGCAGTTCTTC
CASSSRLLSRPNEQFF
>TRBD2|16|TRBV18|.|TRBJ2-3
TGTGCCAGCTCACCAGGGCGGCCCCGGGAGGCAGATACGCAGTATTTT
CASSPGRPREADTQYF
>TRBD1|14|TRBV30|once|TRBJ2-7
TGTGCCTGGAGGAGGGACAGGGAGCTGGGCGAGCAGTACTTC
CAWRRDRELGEQYF
>.|15|TRBV6-5|.|TRBJ1-1
TGTGCCAGCAGTTATTCCAGGGGTGGGAACACTGAAGCTTTCTTT
CASSYSRGGNTEAFF
>TRBD1|16|TRBV7-8|.|TRBJ2-5
TGTGCCAGCAGCTCGTTCCCGGGACAGGGGCCAGAGACCCAGTACTTC
CASSSFPGQGPETQYF
>TRBD2|15|TRBV6-5|.|TRBJ2-7
TGTGCCAGCACCCACGGGGGGGCGGGAGGAGACGAGCAGTACTTC
CASTHGGAGGDEQYF
>TRBD1|18|TRBV27|.|TRBJ1-5
TGTGCCAGCAGTCCTTTAGCCGGGACAGGGTCTAGCAATCAGCCCCAGCATTTT
CASSPLAGTGSSNQPQHF
>TRBD1|15|TRBV7-9|.|TRBJ2-5
TGTGCCAGCAGCTTAGATAGGGGGCGTTATGAGACCCAGTACTTC
CASSLDRGRYETQYF
>.|12|TRBV7-9|.|TRBJ2-5
TGTGCCAGCACCCTAGGAGGTGGGACCCAGTACTTC
CASTLGGGTQYF
>.|15|TRBV11-2|once|TRBJ2-1
TGTGCCAGCAGCTTAGCGGGATACTCCTACAATGAGCAGTTCTTC
CASSLAGYSYNEQFF
>.|14|TRBV18|.|TRBJ2-7
TGTGCCAGCTCACCGGGTGGGCAGAATTACGAGCAGTACTTC
CASSPGGQNYEQYF
>.|16|TRBV5-8|.|TRBJ2-3
TGTGCCAGCAGCTTGTTTCTCGGGGGAGAGGGAGATACGCAGTATTTT
CASSLFLGGEGDTQYF
>.|13|TRBV28|.|TRBJ2-7
TGTGCCAGCAGTCTACTAAACCCCTACGAGCAGTACTTC
CASSLLNPYEQYF
>.|15|TRBV27|.|TRBJ1-1
TGTGCCAGCAGTTTCGGTGGAGGGTGGCACACTGAAGCTTTCTTT
CASSFGGGWHTEAFF
>TRBD2|16|TRBV3-1/TRBV3-2|.|TRBJ2-1
TGTGCCAGCAGCCAAGAAGCGGGAGACTCCTACAATGAGCAGTTCTTC
CASSQEAGDSYNEQFF
>.|14|TRBV27|.|TRBJ2-3
TGTGCCAGCAGAATTGACTGGCTCACAGATACGCAGTATTTT
CASRIDWLTDTQYF
>TRBD2|16|TRBV28|few|TRBJ2-2
TGTGCCAGCAGAGGACTAGCGGGAGGAAACACCGGGGAGCTGTTTTTT
CASRGLAGGNTGELFF
>TRBD2|16|TRBV7-2|.|TRBJ2-7
TGTGCCAGCAGCTTAGGCAGGGCTAGCGGAAACTACGAGCAGTACTTC
CASSLGRASGNYEQYF
>.|14|TRBV5-1|.|TRBJ1-1
TGCGCCAGCAGTCCCTGGTGGGGGGGCACTGAAGCTTTCTTT
CASSPWWGGTEAFF
>TRBD1|20|TRBV27|.|TRBJ2-7
TGTGCCAGCAGCCAGATCCCGTACGACAGGGGACCACTTCATAGGGACGAGCAGTACTTC
CASSQIPYDRGPLHRDEQYF
>TRBD2|16|TRBV3-1/TRBV3-2|.|TRBJ2-1
TGTGCCAGCAGCAAAGTAGCGGGAGAGACCTACAATGAGCAGTTCTTC
CASSKVAGETYNEQFF
>.|17|TRBV28|.|TRBJ2-2
TGTGCCAGCAGCAGTTGGGCCTCAGGGGAGAAGTACGGGGAGCTGTTTTTT
CASSSWASGEKYGELFF
>.|16|TRBV28|.|TRBJ2-6
TGTGCCAGCAGTTTCACAGGCCTCTCTGGGGCCAACGTCCTGACTTTC
CASSFTGLSGANVLTF
>TRBD1|15|TRBV18|.|TRBJ1-3
TGTGCCAGCTCACCGGACAGGTCAGGTGGAAACACCATATATTTT
CASSPDRSGGNTIYF
>.|18|TRBV9|once|TRBJ2-3
TGTGCCAGCAGCGTAGAACTGGCTAGCGTTAGGGGCACAGATACGCAGTATTTT
CASSVELASVRGTDTQYF
>.|16|TRBV5-1|.|TRBJ2-5
TGCGCCAGCAGCTTAAGGGGAAGGACACGTCAAGAGACCCAGTACTTC
CASSLRGRTRQETQYF
>.|13|TRBV18|.|TRBJ2-2
TGTGCCAGCTCACCATTTTCTCTTGGGGAGCTGTTTTTT
CASSPFSLGELFF
>TRBD1|14|TRBV6-5|.|TRBJ2-7
TGTGCCAGCAGCTACGACAGGGGTCTCTACGAGCAGTACTTC
CASSYDRGLYEQYF
>TRBD1|19|TRBV5-4|.|TRBJ2-3
TGTGCCAGCAGCACGGACAGGGAAAACCTTCTGCGGGGCACAGATACGCAGTATTTT
CASSTDRENLLRGTDTQYF
>TRBD1|16|TRBV28|.|TRBJ1-3
TGTGCCAGCAGTCCGCACTCGGGACAGGGAGTAAACACCATATATTTT
CASSPHSGQGVNTIYF
>.|13|TRBV25-1|.|TRBJ1-2
TGTGCCAGCAGTCAACAGGGTTCAGGTGGCTACACCTTC
CASSQQGSGGYTF
>.|12|TRBV11-2|once|TRBJ2-3
TGTGCCAGCGCAAGGGCGGGAAGCACGCAGTATTTT
CASARAGSTQYF
>.|12|TRBV18|few|TRBJ2-7
TGTGCCAGCTTTGGCAGCTCCTACGAGCAGTACTTC
CASFGSSYEQYF
>TRBD1|16|TRBV19|.|TRBJ1-2
TGTGCCAGTAGTAAAATCATACAGGGGGACCTCTATGGCTACACCTTC
CASSKIIQGDLYGYTF
>.|14|TRBV30|once|TRBJ2-7
TGTGCCTGGAGTGTCCTAGGGGCGGTGGACGAGCAGTACTTC
CAWSVLGAVDEQYF
>.|13|TRBV28|.|TRBJ1-2
TGTGCCAGCAGTTTCCGAGCTAACTATGGCTACACCTTC
CASSFRANYGYTF
>TRBD2|13|TRBV12-3/TRBV12-4|once|TRBJ2-7
TGTGCCAGCAGTTCAACTAGCGTGGACGAGCAGTACTTC
CASSSTSVDEQYF
>.|14|TRBV28|.|TRBJ1-2
TGTGCCAGCAGGTTCCGGGGGGCTAACTATGGCTACACCTTC
CASRFRGANYGYTF
>.|14|TRBV18|.|TRBJ1-1
TGTGCCAGCTCACTCTTCCCGGGGAACACTGAAGCTTTCTTT
CASSLFPGNTEAFF
>TRBD2|15|TRBV19|.|TRBJ2-5
TGTGCCAGTAGTTTGGCTAGCGGTTGGGAAGAGACCCAGTACTTC
CASSLASGWEETQYF
>TRBD2|16|TRBV10-1|.|TRBJ2-1
TGCGCCAGCAGTGCCACGACTAGCGGAGGGAGGAATGAGCAGTTCTTC
CASSATTSGGRNEQFF
>TRBD2|14|TRBV30|.|TRBJ2-7
TGTGCCTGGAGCGGGACTAGCGGAGAATACGAGCAGTACTTC
CAWSGTSGEYEQYF
>.|14|TRBV20-1|few|TRBJ2-7
TGCAGTGCTAGTATAATATCCTCCTCCTACGAGCAGTACTTC
CSASIISSSYEQYF
>.|13|TRBV5-1|.|TRBJ2-2
TGCGCCAGCAGACAGGGGAACACCGGGGAGCTGTTTTTT
CASRQGNTGELFF
>TRBD1|18|TRBV5-1|.|TRBJ2-2
TGCGCCAGCAGCTTGAGGGGGCCCGACGGGATCAGTCACGGGGAGCTGTTTTTT
CASSLRGPDGISHGELFF
>TRBD2|15|TRBV28|few|TRBJ2-2
TGTGCCAGCAGTTATAGCGGGAGCAATACCGGGGAGCTGTTTTTT
CASSYSGSNTGELFF
>TRBD2|14|TRBV28|few|TRBJ2-1
TGTGCCAGCAGGGGACTAGCGGGCTACAATGAGCAGTTCTTC
CASRGLAGYNEQFF
>TRBD1|13|TRBV12-3/TRBV12-4|.|TRBJ1-5
TGTGCCAGCAGACCCACAGGGGATCAGCCCCAGCATTTT
CASRPTGDQPQHF
>.|14|TRBV5-1|.|TRBJ1-1
TGCGCCAGCAGCTTCCGGGACACGAACACTGAAGCTTTCTTT
CASSFRDTNTEAFF
>TRBD1|15|TRBV7-6|.|TRBJ1-5
TGTGCCAGCAGCCTGGGACAGGGGCCCAATCAGCCCCAGCATTTT
CASSLGQGPNQPQHF
>TRBD2|18|TRBV10-3|.|TRBJ2-1
TGTGCCATCAGGGGGGTCGGGACTAGCGGTTCCCATACCAATGAGCAGTTCTTC
CAIRGVGTSGSHTNEQFF